This is a list of T cell receptor beta chains from one sample in a study of T cells after yellow fever vaccination. Using its own MiXCR run on the 5' RACE reads, TCRdb lists one record per CDR3 protein. Here the sample spans around 50,000 distinct CDR3 sequences, about 7.9% being singletons. The input for sequencing was CD8+ T cells sorted from PBMCs, taken around 16 days after the first yellow fever vaccination. Receptors originate from a man aged 18 to 29 who received the YFV17D yellow fever vaccine. Both conserved end residues are part of each CDR3. The order of the fields is J gene, D gene, V gene, clone size, CDR3 protein, CDR3 DNA. A D gene is named only where the DNA matches it firmly. Only part of the rows carry a size: once, few, many, or a class if the clone is expanded.

>TRBJ1-1|NA|TRBV12-3/TRBV12-4|few
CASSHRQALDSEAFF
TGTGCCAGCAGCCACCGACAGGCCCTCGACTCTGAAGCTTTCTTT
>TRBJ2-3|TRBD1|TRBV6-5|many
CASNRGLSTDTQYF
TGTGCCAGTAACAGGGGCCTCAGCACAGATACGCAGTATTTT
>TRBJ2-3|NA|TRBV7-8|NA
CASSLHSRPPGDTQYF
TGTGCCAGCAGCTTGCATTCTCGTCCCCCCGGAGATACGCAGTATTTT
>TRBJ1-6|NA|TRBV4-3|many
CASSQVLGRPDSPLHF
TGCGCCAGCAGCCAAGTTTTAGGCCGGCCGGATTCACCCCTCCACTTT
>TRBJ2-5|TRBD1|TRBV7-6|many
CASSSRDRERGQYF
TGTGCCAGCAGCTCCCGGGACAGGGAGAGGGGCCAGTACTTC
>TRBJ2-1|TRBD1|TRBV20-1|many
CSAKDDRGEHEQFF
TGCAGTGCAAAGGACGACAGGGGGGAACATGAGCAGTTCTTC
>TRBJ2-3|NA|TRBV13|many
CASSSQGTDTQYF
TGTGCCAGCAGCTCACAGGGCACAGATACGCAGTATTTT
>TRBJ2-1|TRBD2|TRBV7-9|few
CASSESGTNYNEQFF
TGTGCCAGCAGCGAATCCGGGACTAACTACAATGAGCAGTTCTTC
>TRBJ2-5|NA|TRBV12-3/TRBV12-4|many
CASGRGEGETQYF
TGTGCCAGCGGTAGGGGGGAAGGGGAGACCCAGTACTTC
>TRBJ1-1|NA|TRBV12-3/TRBV12-4|many
CASRHGNTEAFF
TGTGCCAGCAGGCATGGGAACACTGAAGCTTTCTTT
>TRBJ2-2|NA|TRBV20-1|many
CSAAGTHGTGELFF
TGCAGTGCAGCCGGGACTCACGGTACCGGGGAGCTGTTTTTT
>TRBJ2-3|NA|TRBV30|many
CAWSLDSTDTQYF
TGTGCCTGGAGTCTCGACAGCACAGATACGCAGTATTTT
>TRBJ2-2|TRBD2|TRBV7-9|many
CASSFLAGANTGELFF
TGTGCCAGCAGCTTCTTAGCGGGGGCGAACACCGGGGAGCTGTTTTTT
>TRBJ2-1|NA|TRBV4-1|many
CASAMGEESVNEQFF
TGCGCCTCAGCAATGGGGGAAGAATCGGTCAATGAGCAGTTCTTC
>TRBJ2-5|TRBD2|TRBV5-4|NA
CASSFGGGALETQYF
TGTGCCAGCAGCTTCGGCGGGGGGGCCTTGGAGACCCAGTACTTC
>TRBJ2-5|NA|TRBV29-1|many
CSVEDMAVQETQYF
TGCAGCGTTGAAGATATGGCTGTCCAAGAGACCCAGTACTTC
>TRBJ2-5|NA|TRBV7-6|many
CASSLGASQETQYF
TGTGCCAGCAGCTTAGGGGCAAGCCAAGAGACCCAGTACTTC
>TRBJ2-5|TRBD2|TRBV7-2|many
CASSSSGGGQETQYF
TGTGCCAGCAGCTCTAGCGGGGGCGGCCAAGAGACCCAGTACTTC
>TRBJ2-3|NA|TRBV12-3/TRBV12-4|many
CASSLAVGGQLQYF
TGTGCCAGCAGTTTAGCGGTTGGCGGGCAGTTACAGTATTTT